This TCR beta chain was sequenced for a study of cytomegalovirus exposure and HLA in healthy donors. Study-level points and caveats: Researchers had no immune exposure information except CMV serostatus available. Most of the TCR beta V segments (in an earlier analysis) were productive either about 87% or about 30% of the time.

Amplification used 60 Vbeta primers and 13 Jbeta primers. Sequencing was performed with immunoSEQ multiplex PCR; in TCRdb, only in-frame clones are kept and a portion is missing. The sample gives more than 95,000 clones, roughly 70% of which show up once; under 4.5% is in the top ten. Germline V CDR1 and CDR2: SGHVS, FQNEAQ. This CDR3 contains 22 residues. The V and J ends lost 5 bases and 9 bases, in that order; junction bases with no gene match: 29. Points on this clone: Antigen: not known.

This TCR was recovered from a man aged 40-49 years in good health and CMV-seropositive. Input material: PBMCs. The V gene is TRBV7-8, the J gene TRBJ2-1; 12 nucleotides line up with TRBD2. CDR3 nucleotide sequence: TGTGCCAGCAGCCTTGACAGGGGGAGACGACTAGCGGGAGATCGGGTCAATGGTGAGCAGTTCTTC. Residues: CASSLDRGRRLAGDRVNGEQFF.